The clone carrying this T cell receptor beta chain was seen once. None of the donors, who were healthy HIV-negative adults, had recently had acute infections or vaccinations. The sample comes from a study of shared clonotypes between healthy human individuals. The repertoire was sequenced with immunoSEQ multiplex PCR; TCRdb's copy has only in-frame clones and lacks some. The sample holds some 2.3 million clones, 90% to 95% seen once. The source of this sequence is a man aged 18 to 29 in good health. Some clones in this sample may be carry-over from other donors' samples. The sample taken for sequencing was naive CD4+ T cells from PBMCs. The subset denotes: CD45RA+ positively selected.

CDR3 DNA: TGCGCCAGCAGCGGCACAGGGTCAGGGCTCGATACGCAGTATTTT. As protein: CASSGTGSGLDTQYF. The chain combines TRBV4-1 with TRBJ2-3; a weak D match, TRBD1 (6 bases). With 5 bases removed from V and 6 bases from J, the gap between germline ends came to 18 bases. The CDR3 loop spans 15 amino acids. Germline V gene lookup returns CDR1 MGHRA and CDR2 YSYEKL.